The next 18 T cell receptor beta chains were all read from a single sample in a study of blood T cell repertoires in COVID-19. Sequencing used immunoSEQ multiplex PCR; TCRdb keeps in-frame clones, though not all of them. The data show 220,000 or so clones, about 79% seen once. The sequenced sample was PBMCs or T cells enriched from blood (not recorded which). Receptors were obtained from a woman aged 55-69 years who had recovered from COVID-19.

This clone was seen a few times. The rearrangement links TRBV4-1 to TRBJ1-2, with a possible D match to TRBD1 (6 bases). The germline gives CDR1 MGHRA, CDR2 YSYEKL. The CDR3 consists of 13 residues. The V end lost 0 bases, the J end lost 6 bases, and 8 bases lay between the germline ends. The CDR3 sequence: CASSQDTGHGYTF. CDR3 coding DNA: TGCGCCAGCAGCCAAGACACAGGGCATGGCTACACCTTC.

The chain has TRBV4-3 and TRBJ1-6; 10 bases line up with TRBD1. V shed 3 bases, J shed 13 bases, and the junction held 9 bases outside the gene matches. Germline V CDR1 and CDR2: LGHNA, YSLEER. This CDR3 spans 15 amino acids. The CDR3 DNA reads TGCGCCAGCAGCCAGATGGACAGGGGGTCCGTGCCCCTCCACTTT. Translating gives CASSQMDRGSVPLHF.

The chain carries TRBV6-2 or TRBV6-3 and TRBJ2-7; 7 positions agree with TRBD1. The V gene's germline CDR1 is MNHEY and CDR2 SVGEGT. Trimming at V came to 6 bases and at J to 2 bases, leaving 13 bases not matched to a gene. This CDR3 contains 16 residues. CDR3 bases: TGTGCCAGCAGCAATGAATGGACAGGCTTCCCCTACGAGCAGTACTTC. This gives the protein CASSNEWTGFPYEQYF.

The chain has TRBV11-2 and TRBJ2-3; D gene ambiguous. Germline V gene lookup returns CDR1 SGHAT and CDR2 FQNNGV. The CDR3 runs to 15 residues. Deletions cut 4 bases from V and 6 bases from J, with 17 bases between. The CDR3 nucleotides are TGTGCCAGCAGCTCTACTCACTTTTTTGAGGATACGCAGTATTTT. The encoded protein is CASSSTHFFEDTQYF.

The chain couples TRBV3-1 (or the pseudogene TRBV3-2) to TRBJ2-3; 11 nucleotides align to TRBD2. Germline assignment: CDR1 LGHDT and CDR2 YNNKEL (reference sequence). The CDR3 consists of 17 residues. Trimming at V came to 2 bases and at J to 3 bases, leaving 7 bases not matched to a gene. The CDR3 bases are TGTGCCAGCAGCCAACTACTAGCGGGGGAGGGTACAGATACGCAGTATTTT. This translates into CASSQLLAGEGTDTQYF.

V gene TRBV29-1 combines with J gene TRBJ2-7; possibly TRBD1 for D (6 bases). CDR1 is SQVTM, CDR2 ANQGSEA, per germline. This CDR3 contains 12 residues. V gave up 4 bases and J gave up 5 bases, with 12 bases separating them. The DNA of the CDR3 is TGCAGCGTTGCGGAGCAGGGGAACGAGCAGTACTTC. Residues: CSVAEQGNEQYF.

The V call is TRBV7-9, the J call TRBJ1-6, with D unresolved. Trimming left V 5 bases short and J 10 bases short, with 18 bases between. The CDR3 extends over 15 amino acids. Germline CDR1 SEHNR, CDR2 FQNEAQ (reference sequence). In DNA form, the CDR3 reads TGTGCCAGCAGCGTGAGAGGTCAGCAGAAGTCACCCCTCCACTTT. Its protein is CASSVRGQQKSPLHF.

V is TRBV19 and J is TRBJ1-5; 8 positions match TRBD1. The CDR3 is made up of 14 amino acids. V trimming: 3 bases; J trimming: 5 bases; junction bases outside the gene matches: 3. In germline, CDR1 is LNHDA, CDR2 SQIVND (reference sequence). The CDR3 loop reads CASSMKQGDQPQHF. The DNA of the CDR3 is TGTGCCAGTAGTATGAAACAGGGGGATCAGCCCCAGCATTTT.

The genes are TRBV11-1 and TRBJ2-7, with TRBD1 identical over 9 bases. Germline CDR1 reads SGHAT; CDR2 reads FQDESV (reference sequence). The V and J ends lost 4 bases and 4 bases, in that order; junction bases with no gene match: 8. This CDR3 is built from 15 residues. The chain's CDR3 is CASSSQDRGLYEQYF. The CDR3 DNA reads as TGTGCCAGCAGCTCCCAGGACAGGGGCCTATACGAGCAGTACTTC.

V usage is TRBV12-5 and J usage is TRBJ2-7; D remains unclear. The germline V gene has CDR1 LGHNT and CDR2 FRNRAP. Trimming shortened V by 2 bases and J by 0 bases, and 11 bases separated the two germline ends. There are 15 residues in the CDR3. Here the CDR3 DNA reads TGTGCTAGTGGTTTGCAGGATACAAGCTCCTACGAGCAGTACTTC. It translates to CASGLQDTSSYEQYF.

This chain joins TRBV7-9 and TRBJ1-3, with unresolved D. Germline lookup yields CDR1 SEHNR and CDR2 FQNEAQ (reference sequence). This CDR3 is 11 amino acids long. The V end was cut by 9 bases, the J end by 4 bases, with 7 bases between. DNA for the CDR3: TGTGCCAGGGCAGTGGGAAACACCATATATTTT. Protein product: CARAVGNTIYF. The full variable domain, its missing parts supplied by reference TRBV7-9 and TRBJ1-3, is DTGVSQNPRHKITKRGQNVTFRCDPISEHNRLYWYRQTLGQGPEFLTYFQNEAQLEKSRLLSDRFSAERPKGSFSTLEIQRTEQGDSAMYLCARAVGNTIYFGEGSWLTVV.

This clone was recorded only once. The chain uses TRBV12-3 or TRBV12-4 and TRBJ1-3; 8 bases are a match to TRBD1. Trimming removed 8 bases from V and 6 bases from J; junction bases left unmatched: 6. This CDR3 has 13 residues. CDR3 in amino acids: CASGTDRVNTIYF. The CDR3 nucleotides read TGTGCCAGCGGAACGGACAGGGTAAACACCATATATTTT.

The CDR3 DNA reads TGTGCCAGCAGCTTCCAGGGGGCGAGGACTGAAGCTTTCTTT. Its protein product is CASSFQGARTEAFF. The rearrangement joins TRBV7-8 to TRBJ1-1, with 8 bases matching TRBD1. Unmatched junction bases numbered 5, after V lost 3 bases and J lost 5 bases. Germline V gene sequence: CDR1 SGHVS, CDR2 FQNEAQ. CDR3 size: 14 residues.

The chain has TRBV6-5 and TRBJ1-5, with D maybe TRBD1 (5 bases). V shed 5 bases and J shed 4 bases, with 9 bases lying between them. The CDR3 has 13 amino acids. Germline assignment: CDR1 MNHEY and CDR2 SVGAGI. The CDR3 is CASSPDRNQPQHF. The CDR3 region has the DNA TGTGCCAGCAGTCCAGACAGAAATCAGCCCCAGCATTTT.

The rearrangement joins TRBV18 to TRBJ2-5; TRBD2 is a possible D gene (5 bases). This CDR3 is 15 amino acids long. V was shortened by 5 bases and J by 4 bases, with 17 bases between the two germline ends. The germline V gene has CDR1 KGHSH and CDR2 LQKENI. The CDR3 is CASSTGKGSIETQYF. The CDR3 DNA reads TGTGCCAGCTCAACGGGGAAAGGGTCGATAGAGACCCAGTACTTC.

The rearrangement uses TRBV18 and TRBJ1-5; 10 bases map to TRBD1. With V trimmed by 4 bases and J by 5 bases, 5 bases remained unmatched. The CDR3 length is 15 residues. CDR1 and CDR2 (germline): KGHSH, LQKENI. CDR3 DNA: TGTGCCAGCTCACTAACGGACAGGGGGTATCAGCCCCAGCATTTT. Its translation: CASSLTDRGYQPQHF.

The chain has TRBV12-3 or TRBV12-4 and TRBJ1-2; no reliable D call. The CDR3 extends over 13 amino acids. V was cut by 3 bases and J by 4 bases, with 9 bases left in between. Written as DNA, the CDR3 is TGTGCCAGCAGTTTTGAAGGGAGCTATGGCTACACCTTC. Amino acids: CASSFEGSYGYTF.

The V call is TRBV4-2, the J call TRBJ1-3, with D perhaps matching TRBD1 (5 bases). V lost 4 bases and J 0 bases, leaving 10 bases between the germline ends. Germline V CDR1 and CDR2: LGHNA, YNFKEQ. This CDR3 comprises 15 residues. The CDR3 loop reads CASSPQDPSGNTIYF. CDR3 nucleotide sequence: TGTGCCAGCAGCCCACAGGACCCCTCTGGAAACACCATATATTTT.